Presented here are 21 T cell receptor beta chains from one specimen sequenced in a study of CD8+ T cells in alopecia areata. Treatment described: oral pan-JAK inhibitor, 5-10 mg twice daily. Reverse transcription of extracted RNA yielded cDNA, which provided the sequencing template. Sequencing used immunoSEQ multiplex PCR; TCRdb keeps in-frame clones, though not all of them. The table lists over 70,000 clones, 66% of them singletons. The sample here was CD8+ T cells sorted from blood, taken at week 24, from a patient treated with tofacitinib. The receptor source for this set is a human donor with alopecia areata.

The chain joins TRBV7-6 to TRBJ2-5, with 11 positions matching TRBD2. There are 17 residues in the CDR3. Trimming removed 4 bases from V and 5 bases from J; junction bases left unmatched: 12. The germline CDR1 and CDR2 sequences are SGHVS and FNYEAQ. CDR3 DNA: TGTGCCAGCAGCTCCCTAGGTAGCGGGGGGGCCTTGGAGACCCAGTACTTC. Protein: CASSSLGSGGALETQYF.

The chain carries TRBV4-3 and TRBJ1-5, with D uncertain. Germline V gives CDR1 LGHNA, CDR2 YSLEER. Deletions cut 0 bases from V and 4 bases from J, with 10 bases between. The CDR3 is 15 amino acids. The CDR3 DNA is TGCGCCAGCAGCCAAGATAGAGGAGCTAATCAGCCCCAGCATTTT. Protein sequence: CASSQDRGANQPQHF.

This chain joins TRBV5-4 and TRBJ1-1, with D hard to call. Trimming pared 0 bases from V and 8 bases from J, leaving 5 bases between. The length of the CDR3 is 11 residues. CDR1 and CDR2 from the germline V gene are SGHNT and YYREEE (reference sequence). The CDR3 nucleotides read TGTGCCAGCAGCTTGGGTTCCGAAGCTTTCTTT. Its translation: CASSLGSEAFF.

This clone was seen a handful of times. The CDR3 loop is CASSRQGDYNEQFF. CDR3 in DNA: TGTGCCAGCAGCCGACAGGGGGACTACAATGAGCAGTTCTTC. The chain couples TRBV7-3 to TRBJ2-1, with TRBD1 identical over 9 bases. Germline CDR1 reads SGHTA; CDR2 reads FQGTGA. This CDR3 is 14 amino acids long. Losses at the gene ends were 5 bases for V and 3 bases for J; bases not matched to a gene: 2.

The rearrangement links TRBV13 to TRBJ2-1; D remains ambiguous. Looked up from germline, CDR1 is PRHDT and CDR2 is FYEKMQ (reference sequence). Trimming stripped 5 bases from V and 7 bases from J, with 9 bases between. This CDR3 comprises 12 residues. The CDR3 sequence is CASSAHGNEQFF. The CDR3 nucleotides read TGTGCCAGCAGCGCACACGGTAATGAGCAGTTCTTC.

The rearrangement joins TRBV7-9 to TRBJ2-7, with 7 nucleotides matching TRBD1. The J segment lost 7 bases and the V segment lost 5 bases, leaving 20 bases of the junction unmatched. Per the germline V gene, CDR1 is SEHNR and CDR2 is FQNEAQ (reference sequence). There are 17 residues in the CDR3. CDR3 in DNA: TGTGCCAGCAGCCCACCCGCCTCTACGGGACAGTTTCTTGAGCAGTACTTC. It codes for CASSPPASTGQFLEQYF.

This chain joins TRBV5-1 and TRBJ2-7; no clear D. V was trimmed by 2 bases and J by 2 bases, leaving 5 bases between them. In germline, CDR1 is SGHRS, CDR2 YFSETQ. CDR3 length equals 12 residues. DNA for the CDR3: TGCGCCAGCAGCTTACCAGCCTACGAGCAGTACTTC. Its protein product is CASSLPAYEQYF.

The rearrangement uses TRBV6-1 and TRBJ2-1; 7 bases agree with TRBD1. CDR1 and CDR2 from the germline V gene are MNHNS and SASEGT. With V trimmed by 7 bases and J by 6 bases, 9 bases remained unmatched. The CDR3 covers 14 residues. CDR3 sequence reads: CASISPDRLNEQFF. CDR3 in DNA: TGTGCCAGCATTTCCCCGGACAGGCTCAATGAGCAGTTCTTC.

The V and J genes are TRBV25-1 and TRBJ1-2; unclear D gene. Trimming left V 7 bases short and J 4 bases short, with 7 bases between. The germline V gene encodes CDR1 MGHDK and CDR2 SYGVNS. The CDR3 consists of 11 residues. The CDR3 DNA is TGTGCCAGCAAGCACGGCTATGGCTACACCTTC. Translating gives CASKHGYGYTF.

This chain joins TRBV7-9 and TRBJ1-2, with D perhaps matching TRBD1 (5 bases). V shed 3 bases and J shed 6 bases, with 17 bases lying between them. The CDR3 covers 15 residues. Germline CDR1 reads SEHNR; CDR2 reads FQNEAQ (reference sequence). DNA of the CDR3: TGTGCCAGCAGCTTTTGGGGCACCGGGTCGGATGGCTACACCTTC. It is translated as CASSFWGTGSDGYTF.

This clone was detected only a few times. The genes are TRBV4-3 and TRBJ2-6; D remains ambiguous. The germline gives CDR1 LGHNA, CDR2 YSLEER. The CDR3 contains 14 residues. V shed 1 base and J shed 3 bases, with 4 bases lying between them. The CDR3: CASSQVRGANVLTF. CDR3 sequence (DNA): TGCGCCAGCAGCCAAGTGCGTGGGGCCAACGTCCTGACTTTC.

This clone was counted a single time. The gene calls are TRBV28 and TRBJ2-2; D not resolved. Germline CDR1 is MDHEN and CDR2 is SYDVKM. The ends were cut back, 6 bases at V and 5 bases at J, with 16 bases in the middle. CDR3 size: 15 residues. Written as DNA, the CDR3 is TGTGCCAGCAGCACACCGGGTTGGCGAACCGGGGAGCTGTTTTTT. It translates to CASSTPGWRTGELFF.

This clone came up a few times. The rearrangement uses TRBV7-9 and TRBJ2-3, with TRBD2 matching 11 bases. CDR1 and CDR2 from the germline V gene are SEHNR and FQNEAQ (reference sequence). The CDR3 sequence is 16 residues long. The V and J ends lost 7 bases and 2 bases, in that order; junction bases with no gene match: 8. The CDR3 protein is CASTLAGGPSTDTQYF. The CDR3 DNA sequence: TGTGCCAGCACCCTAGCGGGAGGTCCGTCCACAGATACGCAGTATTTT.

The V call is TRBV27, the J call TRBJ2-1, with 7 nucleotides matching TRBD2. After removal of 3 bases from V and 4 bases from J, the junction contained 6 bases not matched to a gene. Germline CDR1 MNHEY, CDR2 SMNVEV (reference sequence). This CDR3 spans 15 amino acids. The CDR3 sequence: CASSLLGGGYNEQFF. The CDR3 nucleotides are TGTGCCAGCAGTTTGTTGGGGGGGGGTTACAATGAGCAGTTCTTC.

V is TRBV5-1 and J is TRBJ2-7; D remains unclear. CDR1 and CDR2 from the germline V gene are SGHRS and YFSETQ. Trimming stripped 4 bases from V and 3 bases from J, with 11 bases between. The CDR3 has 13 residues. The CDR3 region is CASSLDWSYEQYF. CDR3 sequence (DNA): TGCGCCAGCAGCCTAGACTGGAGCTACGAGCAGTACTTC.

The chain recombines TRBV4-3 with TRBJ2-7; D not resolved. The germline V and J ends were trimmed by 5 bases and 2 bases, with 16 bases remaining between them. The germline gives CDR1 LGHNA, CDR2 YSLEER. The CDR3 is 15 residues long. The CDR3 DNA sequence: TGCGCCAGCAGCGAAGGATTAAGGGCCACCTACGAGCAGTACTTC. Its protein product is CASSEGLRATYEQYF.

In its sample, this clone was seen once. The chain is built from TRBV27 and TRBJ2-1, with no clear D. V lost 6 bases and J 5 bases, leaving 11 bases between the germline ends. There are 13 residues in the CDR3. Germline CDR1 reads MNHEY; CDR2 reads SMNVEV (reference sequence). This CDR3 reads CASRHHSNNEQFF. The CDR3 DNA reads as TGTGCCAGCAGACATCACAGCAACAATGAGCAGTTCTTC.

This clone was seen only a few times. The chain couples TRBV27 to TRBJ2-7, with D uncertain. V shed 5 bases and J shed 2 bases, with 13 bases lying between them. This CDR3 is built from 14 residues. Looked up from germline, CDR1 is MNHEY and CDR2 is SMNVEV (reference sequence). CDR3 residues: CASSPTNPTYEQYF. CDR3 nucleotides: TGTGCCAGCAGTCCGACGAATCCAACCTACGAGCAGTACTTC.

The gene calls are TRBV5-6 and TRBJ2-3, with 8 positions matching TRBD1. The germline gives CDR1 SGHDT, CDR2 YYEEEE. J lost 0 bases, V lost 4 bases, and 7 bases had no gene match. CDR3 length equals 16 residues. Here the CDR3 DNA reads TGTGCCAGCAGCCTCGGGACAGGTACTAGCACAGATACGCAGTATTTT. Translation gives CASSLGTGTSTDTQYF. The complete variable domain, with remaining parts taken from reference TRBV5-6 and TRBJ2-3, reads DAGVTQSPTHLIKTRGQQVTLRCSPKSGHDTVSWYQQALGQGPQFIFQYYEEEERQRGNFPDRFSGHQFPNYSSELNVNALLLGDSALYLCASSLGTGTSTDTQYFGPGTRLTVL.

V usage is TRBV27 and J usage is TRBJ2-3, with a tentative D call TRBD2 (6 bases). In germline, CDR1 is MNHEY, CDR2 SMNVEV (reference sequence). The CDR3 is made up of 16 amino acids. V was cut by 5 bases and J by 0 bases, with 15 bases left in between. CDR3 sequence reads: CASSPTGALSTDTQYF. The CDR3 DNA sequence: TGTGCCAGCAGTCCCACGGGAGCCCTAAGCACAGATACGCAGTATTTT.

This clone showed up just a few times. The chain has TRBV27 and TRBJ2-3; D perhaps matches TRBD2 (7 bases). The CDR3 has 17 amino acids. Trimming cost V 5 bases and J 3 bases, with 21 bases left between them. The germline V gene has CDR1 MNHEY and CDR2 SMNVEV (reference sequence). CDR3 amino acids: CASSTVPSGTGTDTQYF. Here the CDR3 DNA reads TGTGCCAGCAGTACCGTCCCTAGCGGAACAGGGACAGATACGCAGTATTTT.